This TCR beta chain was documented in a study of blood T cell repertoires in COVID-19. Overall study: The United States, Italy and Spain supplied acute and convalescent COVID-19 samples.

Trimming pared 0 bases from V and 10 bases from J, leaving 16 bases between. This CDR3 is 15 amino acids long. Germline V CDR1 and CDR2: KGHSH, LQKENI. As handled by the study authors: Reference gene primer amplification yielded estimated nucleated cell counts. TCRdb's table, derived via immunoSEQ multiplex PCR, lists solely in-frame clones and lacks some. V and J calls and clone size are given by that table; D and trimming were obtained from the DNA. The repertoire holds about 220,000 clones, with 82% as singletons. The material sequenced was peripheral blood. This chain connects TRBV18 to TRBJ2-1, with D perhaps matching TRBD1 (6 bases). The TCR comes from an elderly woman with COVID-19, enrolled during active disease. CDR3 sequence reads: CASSPPSSGGQEQFF. As DNA, the CDR3 is TGTGCCAGCTCACCACCTTCTAGTGGGGGACAAGAGCAGTTCTTC.